This paragraph reports one TCR beta chain. Its specificity is unknown. The CDR3 is 15 amino acids. J gave up 0 bases and V 4 bases, and 5 bases lay outside the gene matches. From germline, CDR1 is SGHRS and CDR2 YFSETQ. These data belong to a study of T-cell memory formation after mild COVID-19. Study details: Each donor largely had its own TCR clusters. The study, taken as a whole, reports: CD4/CD8 balance characterized clones contracting day 15 to 85, and CD4+ skew characterized later expanders.

A single record per CDR3 protein comes from TCRdb applying MiXCR to the 5' RACE reads. The table includes some 300,000 distinct CDR3 sequences, around a fifth detected once. Sample: PBMCs or a T cell subset sorted from them (not recorded which). The sequence was obtained from a man younger than 35 who had mild COVID-19 (a few samples of this study predate the infection). Cell type and time point are not known. The chain joins TRBV5-1 to TRBJ2-3; 7 bases map to TRBD2. For the CDR3, the DNA is TGCGCCAGCAGCCAAAGCGGGGTGAGCACAGATACGCAGTATTTT. Translating gives CASSQSGVSTDTQYF.